This T cell receptor (beta chain) was sequenced during a study of cytomegalovirus exposure and HLA in healthy donors. CDR1 is MNHEY, CDR2 SMNVEV, per germline (reference sequence). Trimming at V came to 0 bases and at J to 5 bases, leaving 10 bases not matched to a gene. The CDR3 extends over 16 amino acids. Use of 60 Vbeta and 13 Jbeta primers characterized the PCR. Profiled with immunoSEQ multiplex PCR; TCRdb holds only in-frame clones, not every one. Of around 50,000 clones listed, around 80% are singletons. The TCR comes from a man aged 25-40 years in good health and CMV-seropositive. Sequenced input: PBMCs. The V gene is TRBV27, the J gene TRBJ2-7, with TRBD2 matching 7 bases. Here the CDR3 DNA reads TGTGCCAGCAGTTTATCTCGAGCGGGGACTATCCACGAGCAGTACTTC. It is translated as CASSLSRAGTIHEQYF.